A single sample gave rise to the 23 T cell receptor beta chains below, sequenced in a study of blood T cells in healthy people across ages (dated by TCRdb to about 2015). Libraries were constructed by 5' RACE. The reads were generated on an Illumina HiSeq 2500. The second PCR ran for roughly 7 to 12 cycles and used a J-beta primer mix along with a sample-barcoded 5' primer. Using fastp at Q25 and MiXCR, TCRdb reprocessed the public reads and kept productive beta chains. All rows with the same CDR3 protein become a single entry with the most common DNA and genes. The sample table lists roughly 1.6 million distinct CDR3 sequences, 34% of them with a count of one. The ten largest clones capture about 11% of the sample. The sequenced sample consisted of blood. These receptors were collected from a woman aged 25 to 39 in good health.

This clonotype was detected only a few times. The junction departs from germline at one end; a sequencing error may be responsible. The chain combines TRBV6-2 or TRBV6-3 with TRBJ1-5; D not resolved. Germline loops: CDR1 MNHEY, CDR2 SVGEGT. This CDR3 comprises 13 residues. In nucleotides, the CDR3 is TGTGGCAGCAGCCGCCCGAGGCTTCAGCCCCAGCATTTT. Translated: CGSSRPRLQPQHF.

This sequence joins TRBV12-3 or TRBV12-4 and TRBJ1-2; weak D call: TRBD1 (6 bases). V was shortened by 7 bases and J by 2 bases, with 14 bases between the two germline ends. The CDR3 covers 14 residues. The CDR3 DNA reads TGTGCCAGCACCCTTCCAGGGGCGAACTATGGCTACACCTTC. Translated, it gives CASTLPGANYGYTF.

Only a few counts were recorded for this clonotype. The CDR3: CASSPGQGGLETQYF. CDR3 sequence (DNA): TGTGCCAGCAGTCCAGGGCAGGGTGGTCTGGAGACCCAGTACTTC. The chain uses TRBV9 and TRBJ2-5, with D possibly matching TRBD1 (5 bases). This CDR3 is 15 amino acids long. V was pared by 5 bases and J by 5 bases, with 19 bases between. CDR1 SGDLS and CDR2 YYNGEE come from the germline V gene. The full variable domain, with the rest looked up from reference TRBV9 and TRBJ2-5, is DSGVTQTPKHLITATGQRVTLRCSPRSGDLSVYWYQQSLDQGLQFLIQYYNGEERAKGNILERFSAQQFPDLHSELNLSSLELGDSALYFCASSPGQGGLETQYFGPGTRLLVL.

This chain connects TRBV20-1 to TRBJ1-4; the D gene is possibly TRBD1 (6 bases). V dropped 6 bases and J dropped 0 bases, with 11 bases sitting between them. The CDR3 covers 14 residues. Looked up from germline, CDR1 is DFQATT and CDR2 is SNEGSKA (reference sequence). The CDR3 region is CSATRQATNEKLFF. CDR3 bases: TGCAGTGCCACCCGACAGGCAACTAATGAAAAACTGTTTTTT.

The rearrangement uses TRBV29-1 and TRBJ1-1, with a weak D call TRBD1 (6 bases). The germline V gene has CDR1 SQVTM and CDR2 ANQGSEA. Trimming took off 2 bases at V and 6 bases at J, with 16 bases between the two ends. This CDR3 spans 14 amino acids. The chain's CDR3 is CSVEWGQEPPEAFF. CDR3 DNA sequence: TGCAGCGTTGAATGGGGGCAAGAGCCGCCTGAAGCTTTCTTT. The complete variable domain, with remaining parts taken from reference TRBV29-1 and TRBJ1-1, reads SAVISQKPSRDICQRGTSLTIQCQVDSQVTMMFWYRQQPGQSLTLIATANQGSEATYESGFVIDKFPISRPNLTFSTLTVSNMSPEDSSIYLCSVEWGQEPPEAFFGQGTRLTVV.

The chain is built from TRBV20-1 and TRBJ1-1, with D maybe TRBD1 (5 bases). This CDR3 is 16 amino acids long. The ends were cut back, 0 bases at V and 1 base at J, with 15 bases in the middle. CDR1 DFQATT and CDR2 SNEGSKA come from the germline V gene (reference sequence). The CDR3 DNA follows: TGCAGTGCTAGAGACATAAGGGGCGGAGGGAACACTGAAGCTTTCTTT. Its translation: CSARDIRGGGNTEAFF.

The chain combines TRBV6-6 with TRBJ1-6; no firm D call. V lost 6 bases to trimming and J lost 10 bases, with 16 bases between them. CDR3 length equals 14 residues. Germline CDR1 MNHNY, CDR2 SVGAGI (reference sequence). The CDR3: CASSQEMVGSPLHF. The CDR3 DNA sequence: TGTGCCAGCAGCCAAGAGATGGTGGGCTCACCCCTCCACTTT.

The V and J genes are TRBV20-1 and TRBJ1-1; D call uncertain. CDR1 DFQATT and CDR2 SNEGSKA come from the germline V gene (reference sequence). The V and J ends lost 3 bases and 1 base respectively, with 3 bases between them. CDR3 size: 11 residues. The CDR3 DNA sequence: TGCAGTGCTAGCCAGAACACTGAAGCTTTCTTT. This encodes CSASQNTEAFF.

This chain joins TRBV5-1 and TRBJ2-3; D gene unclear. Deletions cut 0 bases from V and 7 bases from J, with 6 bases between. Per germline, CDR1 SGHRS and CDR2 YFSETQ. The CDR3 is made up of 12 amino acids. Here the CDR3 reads CASSLGEHTQYF. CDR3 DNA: TGCGCCAGCAGCTTGGGAGAACATACGCAGTATTTT.

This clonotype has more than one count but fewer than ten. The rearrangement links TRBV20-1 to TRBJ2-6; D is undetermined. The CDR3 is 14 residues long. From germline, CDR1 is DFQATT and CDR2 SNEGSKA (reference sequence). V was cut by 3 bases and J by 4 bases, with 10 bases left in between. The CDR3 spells CSARASEGANVLTF. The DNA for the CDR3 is TGCAGTGCTAGGGCGAGTGAAGGGGCCAACGTCCTGACTTTC.

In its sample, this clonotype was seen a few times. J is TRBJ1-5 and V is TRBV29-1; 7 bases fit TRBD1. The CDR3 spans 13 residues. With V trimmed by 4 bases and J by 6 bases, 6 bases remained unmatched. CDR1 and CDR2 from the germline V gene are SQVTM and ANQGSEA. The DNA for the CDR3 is TGCAGCGTTGGCGGGCAGGGGGGTCAGCCCCAGCATTTT. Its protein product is CSVGGQGGQPQHF.

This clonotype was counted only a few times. CDR3 loop: CASSPPAGDSPLHF. The CDR3 DNA reads as TGTGCCAGCTCACCTCCGGCAGGGGATTCACCCCTCCACTTT. V and J are TRBV18 and TRBJ1-6; the D gene is possibly TRBD1 (6 bases). CDR1 and CDR2 (germline): KGHSH, LQKENI. This CDR3 has 14 residues. Trimming took off 3 bases at V and 8 bases at J, with 11 bases between the two ends.

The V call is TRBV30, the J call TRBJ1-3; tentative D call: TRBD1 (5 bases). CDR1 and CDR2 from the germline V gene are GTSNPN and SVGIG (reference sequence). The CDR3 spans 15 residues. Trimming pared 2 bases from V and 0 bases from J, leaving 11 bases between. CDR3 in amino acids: CAWSKGTGSGNTIYF. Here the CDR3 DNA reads TGTGCCTGGAGTAAGGGGACGGGCTCTGGAAACACCATATATTTT.

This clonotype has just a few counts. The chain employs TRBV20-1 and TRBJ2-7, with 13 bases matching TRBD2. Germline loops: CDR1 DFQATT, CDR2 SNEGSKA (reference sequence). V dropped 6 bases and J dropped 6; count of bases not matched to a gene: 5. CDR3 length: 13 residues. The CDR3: CSATGTSGIEQYF. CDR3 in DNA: TGCAGTGCCACAGGGACTAGCGGGATCGAGCAGTACTTC.

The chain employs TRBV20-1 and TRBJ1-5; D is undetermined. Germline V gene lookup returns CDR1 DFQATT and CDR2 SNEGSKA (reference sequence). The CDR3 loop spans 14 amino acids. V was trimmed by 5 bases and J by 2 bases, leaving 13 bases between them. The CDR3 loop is CSAWRVGGNQPQHF. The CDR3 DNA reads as TGCAGTGCTTGGAGGGTGGGTGGCAATCAGCCCCAGCATTTT.

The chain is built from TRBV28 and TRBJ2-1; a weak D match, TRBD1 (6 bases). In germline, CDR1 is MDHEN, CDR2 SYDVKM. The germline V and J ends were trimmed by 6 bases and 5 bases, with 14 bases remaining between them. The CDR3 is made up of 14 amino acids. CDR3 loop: CASSLAGADNEQFF. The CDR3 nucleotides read TGTGCCAGCAGCCTGGCAGGGGCCGACAATGAGCAGTTCTTC. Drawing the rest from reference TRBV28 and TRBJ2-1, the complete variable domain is DVKVTQSSRYLVKRTGEKVFLECVQDMDHENMFWYRQDPGLGLRLIYFSYDVKMKEKGDIPEGYSVSREKKERFSLILESASTNQTSMYLCASSLAGADNEQFFGPGTRLTVL.

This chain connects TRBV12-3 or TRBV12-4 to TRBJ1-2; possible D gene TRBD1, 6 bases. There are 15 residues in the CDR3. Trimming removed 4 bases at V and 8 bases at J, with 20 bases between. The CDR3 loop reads CASSSTYRAGYGYTF. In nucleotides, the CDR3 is TGTGCCAGCAGTTCCACTTACAGGGCTGGCTACGGCTACACCTTC.

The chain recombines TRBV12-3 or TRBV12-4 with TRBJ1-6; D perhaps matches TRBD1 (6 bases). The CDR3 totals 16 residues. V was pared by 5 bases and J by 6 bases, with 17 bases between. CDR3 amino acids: CASSLQGQGGNSPLHF. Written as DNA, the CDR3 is TGTGCCAGCAGTCTACAGGGCCAAGGGGGTAATTCACCCCTCCACTTT.

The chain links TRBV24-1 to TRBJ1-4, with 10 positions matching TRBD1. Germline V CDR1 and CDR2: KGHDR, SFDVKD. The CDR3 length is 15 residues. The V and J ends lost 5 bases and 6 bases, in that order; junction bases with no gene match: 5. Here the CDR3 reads CATSGDRGQDEKLFF. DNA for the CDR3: TGTGCCACCAGTGGGGACAGGGGACAGGATGAAAAACTGTTTTTT.

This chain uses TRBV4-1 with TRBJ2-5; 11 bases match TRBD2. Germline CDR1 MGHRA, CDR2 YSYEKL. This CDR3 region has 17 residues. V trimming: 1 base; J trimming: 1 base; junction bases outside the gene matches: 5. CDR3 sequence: CASSQGRGLAAQETQYF. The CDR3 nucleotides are TGCGCCAGCAGCCAAGGAAGGGGACTAGCGGCCCAAGAGACCCAGTACTTC.

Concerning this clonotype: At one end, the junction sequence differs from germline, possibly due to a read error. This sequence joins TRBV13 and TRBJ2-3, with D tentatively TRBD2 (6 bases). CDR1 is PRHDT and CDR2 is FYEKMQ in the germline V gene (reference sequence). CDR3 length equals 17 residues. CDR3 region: CASNLASEHLTTDTQYF. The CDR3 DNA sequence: TGTGCCAGCAACTTAGCTAGCGAACACCTTACCACAGATACGCAGTATTTT.

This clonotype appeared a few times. The CDR3 region is CSVVGSNYGYTF. CDR3 in DNA: TGCAGCGTTGTAGGATCCAACTATGGCTACACCTTC. The gene calls are TRBV29-1 and TRBJ1-2, with unresolved D. Per germline, CDR1 SQVTM and CDR2 ANQGSEA. CDR3 length: 12 amino acids. Trimming cost V 4 bases and J 2 bases, with 8 bases left between them.

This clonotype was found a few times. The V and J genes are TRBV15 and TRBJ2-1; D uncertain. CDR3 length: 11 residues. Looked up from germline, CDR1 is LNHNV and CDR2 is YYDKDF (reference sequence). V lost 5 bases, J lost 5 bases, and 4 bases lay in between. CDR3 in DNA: TGTGCCACCAGCGACAACAATGAGCAGTTCTTC. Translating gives CATSDNNEQFF.